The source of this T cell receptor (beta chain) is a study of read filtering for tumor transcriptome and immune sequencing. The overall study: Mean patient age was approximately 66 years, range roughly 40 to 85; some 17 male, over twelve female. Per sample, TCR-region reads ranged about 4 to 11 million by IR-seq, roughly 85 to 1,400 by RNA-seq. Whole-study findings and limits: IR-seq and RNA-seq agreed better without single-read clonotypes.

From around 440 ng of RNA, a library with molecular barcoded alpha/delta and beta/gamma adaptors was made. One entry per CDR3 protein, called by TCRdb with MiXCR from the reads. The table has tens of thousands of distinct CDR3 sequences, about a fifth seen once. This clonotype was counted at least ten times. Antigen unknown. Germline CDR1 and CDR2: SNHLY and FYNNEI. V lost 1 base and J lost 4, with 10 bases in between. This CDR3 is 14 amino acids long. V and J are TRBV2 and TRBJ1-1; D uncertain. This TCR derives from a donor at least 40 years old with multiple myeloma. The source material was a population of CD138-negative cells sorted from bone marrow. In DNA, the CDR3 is TGTGCCAGCAGTGAAGGAAGACCTCTCACTGAAGCTTTCTTT. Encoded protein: CASSEGRPLTEAFF. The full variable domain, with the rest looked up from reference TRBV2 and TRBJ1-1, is EPEVTQTPSHQVTQMGQEVILRCVPISNHLYFYWYRQILGQKVEFLVSFYNNEISEKSEIFDDQFSVERPDGSNFTLKIRSTKLEDSAMYFCASSEGRPLTEAFFGQGTRLTVV.